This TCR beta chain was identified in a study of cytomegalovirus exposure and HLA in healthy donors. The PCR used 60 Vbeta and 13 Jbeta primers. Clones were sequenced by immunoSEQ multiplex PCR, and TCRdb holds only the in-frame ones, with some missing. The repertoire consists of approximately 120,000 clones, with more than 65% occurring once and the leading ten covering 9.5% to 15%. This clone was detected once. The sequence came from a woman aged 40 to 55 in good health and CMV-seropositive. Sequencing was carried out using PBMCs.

The CDR3 DNA reads TGTGCCAGCAGTGCCAGACAGGGCCTCCCCTACGAGCAGTACTTC. Its protein product is CASSARQGLPYEQYF. The chain joins TRBV27 to TRBJ2-7; 7 bases are a match to TRBD1. The ends lost 5 bases at V and 2 bases at J; junction bases unmatched: 9. This CDR3 has 15 residues. The germline V gene encodes CDR1 MNHEY and CDR2 SMNVEV (reference sequence).